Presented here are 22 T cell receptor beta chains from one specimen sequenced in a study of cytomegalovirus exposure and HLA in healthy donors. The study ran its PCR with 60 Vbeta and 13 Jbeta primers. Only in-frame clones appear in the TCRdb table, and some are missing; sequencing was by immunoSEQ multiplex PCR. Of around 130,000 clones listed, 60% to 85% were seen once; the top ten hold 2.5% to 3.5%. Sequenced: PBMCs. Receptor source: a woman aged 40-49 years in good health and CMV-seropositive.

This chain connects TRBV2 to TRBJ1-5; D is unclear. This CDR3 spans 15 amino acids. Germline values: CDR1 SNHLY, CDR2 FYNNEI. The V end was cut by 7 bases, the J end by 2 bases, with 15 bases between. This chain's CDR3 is CASIASAGGNQPQHF. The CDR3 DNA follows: TGTGCCAGCATAGCTAGTGCGGGCGGCAATCAGCCCCAGCATTTT. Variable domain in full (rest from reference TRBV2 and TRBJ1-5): EPEVTQTPSHQVTQMGQEVILRCVPISNHLYFYWYRQILGQKVEFLVSFYNNEISEKSEIFDDQFSVERPDGSNFTLKIRSTKLEDSAMYFCASIASAGGNQPQHFGDGTRLSIL.

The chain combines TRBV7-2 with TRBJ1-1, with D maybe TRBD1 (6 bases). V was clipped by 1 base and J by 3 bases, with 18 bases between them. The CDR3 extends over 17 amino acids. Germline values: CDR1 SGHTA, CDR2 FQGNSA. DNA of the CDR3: TGTGCCAGCAGCTTAGTCGTCGGGCCAGGGGTCGACACTGAAGCTTTCTTT. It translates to CASSLVVGPGVDTEAFF.

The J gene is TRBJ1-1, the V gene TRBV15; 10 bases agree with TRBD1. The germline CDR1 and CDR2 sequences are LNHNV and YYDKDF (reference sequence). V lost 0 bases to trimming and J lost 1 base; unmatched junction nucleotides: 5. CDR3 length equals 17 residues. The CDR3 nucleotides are TGTGCCACCAGCAGAGATAGGGGACAGGGGTCGAACACTGAAGCTTTCTTT. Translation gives CATSRDRGQGSNTEAFF.

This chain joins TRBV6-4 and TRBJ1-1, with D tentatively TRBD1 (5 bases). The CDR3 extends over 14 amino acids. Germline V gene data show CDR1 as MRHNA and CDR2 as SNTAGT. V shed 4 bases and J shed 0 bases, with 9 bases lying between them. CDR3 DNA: TGTGCCAGCAGTGTCGACAGCATGAACACTGAAGCTTTCTTT. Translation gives CASSVDSMNTEAFF.

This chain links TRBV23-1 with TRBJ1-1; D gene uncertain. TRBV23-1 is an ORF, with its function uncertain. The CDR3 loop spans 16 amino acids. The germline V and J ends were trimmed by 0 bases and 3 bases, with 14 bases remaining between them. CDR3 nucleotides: TGCGCCAGCAGTCAATCGCTTAGACTCCGGGACACTGAAGCTTTCTTT. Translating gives CASSQSLRLRDTEAFF.

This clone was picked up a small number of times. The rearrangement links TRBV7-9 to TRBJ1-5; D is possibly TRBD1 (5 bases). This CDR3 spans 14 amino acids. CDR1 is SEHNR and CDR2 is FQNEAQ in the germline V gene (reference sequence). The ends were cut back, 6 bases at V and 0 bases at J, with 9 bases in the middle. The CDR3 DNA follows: TGTGCCAGCAGGCCTACAGGTAGCAATCAGCCCCAGCATTTT. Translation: CASRPTGSNQPQHF.

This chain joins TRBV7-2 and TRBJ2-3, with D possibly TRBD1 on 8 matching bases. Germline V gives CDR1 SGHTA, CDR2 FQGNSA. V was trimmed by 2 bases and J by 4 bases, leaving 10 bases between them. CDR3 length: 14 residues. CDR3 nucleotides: TGTGCCAGCAGCTTAACAGGGGGGGCAGATACGCAGTATTTT. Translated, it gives CASSLTGGADTQYF.

The CDR3 sequence: CAALAGGGYEQYF. Here the CDR3 DNA reads TGTGCCGCCCTAGCGGGGGGTGGTTACGAGCAGTACTTC. V and J are TRBV30 and TRBJ2-7; 11 bases are a match to TRBD2. The J segment lost 4 bases and the V segment lost 8 bases, leaving 7 bases of the junction unmatched. The CDR3 totals 13 residues. The germline V gene has CDR1 GTSNPN and CDR2 SVGIG (reference sequence).

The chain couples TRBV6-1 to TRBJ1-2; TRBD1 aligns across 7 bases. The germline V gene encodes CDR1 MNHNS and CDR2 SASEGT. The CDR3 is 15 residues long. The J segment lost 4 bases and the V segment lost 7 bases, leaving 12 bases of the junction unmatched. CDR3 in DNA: TGTGCCAGCACCCCCATTCACAGGGGCGGCTATGGCTACACCTTC. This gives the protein CASTPIHRGGYGYTF.

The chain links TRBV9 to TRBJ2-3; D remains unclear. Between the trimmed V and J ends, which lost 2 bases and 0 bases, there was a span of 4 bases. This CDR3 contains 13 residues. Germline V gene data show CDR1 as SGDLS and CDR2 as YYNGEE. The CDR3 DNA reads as TGTGCCAGCAGCGTCACTAGCACAGATACGCAGTATTTT. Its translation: CASSVTSTDTQYF.

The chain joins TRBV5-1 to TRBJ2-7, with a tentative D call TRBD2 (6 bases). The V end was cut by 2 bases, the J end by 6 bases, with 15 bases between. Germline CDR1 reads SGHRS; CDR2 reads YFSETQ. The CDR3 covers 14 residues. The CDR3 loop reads CASSLVGGPGEQYF. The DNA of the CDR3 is TGCGCCAGCAGCTTAGTAGGAGGGCCGGGCGAGCAGTACTTC.

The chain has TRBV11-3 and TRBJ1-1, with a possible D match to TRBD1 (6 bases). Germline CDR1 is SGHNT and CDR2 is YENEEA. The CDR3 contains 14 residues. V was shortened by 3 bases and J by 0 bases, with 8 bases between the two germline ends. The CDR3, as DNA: TGTGCCAGCAGCTTCAGGGGCATGAACACTGAAGCTTTCTTT. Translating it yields CASSFRGMNTEAFF.

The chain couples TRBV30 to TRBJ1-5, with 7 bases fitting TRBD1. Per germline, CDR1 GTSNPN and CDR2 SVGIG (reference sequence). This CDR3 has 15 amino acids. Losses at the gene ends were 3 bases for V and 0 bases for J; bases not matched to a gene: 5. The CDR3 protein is CAWSRGVASNQPQHF. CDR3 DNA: TGTGCCTGGAGCAGGGGGGTAGCTAGCAATCAGCCCCAGCATTTT.

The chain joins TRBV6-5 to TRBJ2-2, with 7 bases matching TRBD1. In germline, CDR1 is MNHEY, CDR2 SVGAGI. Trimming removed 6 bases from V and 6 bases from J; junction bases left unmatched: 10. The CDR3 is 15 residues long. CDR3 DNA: TGTGCCAGCAGCTACGAACAGGGGATGTCCGGGGAGCTGTTTTTT. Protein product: CASSYEQGMSGELFF.

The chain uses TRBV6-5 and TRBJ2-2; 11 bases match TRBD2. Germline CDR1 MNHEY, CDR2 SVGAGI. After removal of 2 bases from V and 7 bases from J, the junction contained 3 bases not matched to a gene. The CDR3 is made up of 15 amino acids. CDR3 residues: CASSYTSGSVGELFF. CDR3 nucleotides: TGTGCCAGCAGTTACACTAGCGGGAGTGTCGGGGAGCTGTTTTTT.

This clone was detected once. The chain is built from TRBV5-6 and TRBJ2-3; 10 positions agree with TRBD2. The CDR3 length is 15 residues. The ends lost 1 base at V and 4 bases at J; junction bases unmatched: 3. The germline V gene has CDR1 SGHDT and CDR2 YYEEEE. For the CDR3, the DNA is TGTGCCAGCAGCTTGAGCGGGGGGGCGTCAGATACGCAGTATTTT. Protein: CASSLSGGASDTQYF.

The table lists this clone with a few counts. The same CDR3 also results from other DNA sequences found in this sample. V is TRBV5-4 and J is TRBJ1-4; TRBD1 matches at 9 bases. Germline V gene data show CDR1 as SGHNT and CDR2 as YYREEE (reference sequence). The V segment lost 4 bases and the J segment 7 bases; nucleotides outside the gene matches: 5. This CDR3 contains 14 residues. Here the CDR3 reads CASSLQGAVEKLFF. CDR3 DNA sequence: TGTGCCAGCAGCCTACAGGGGGCTGTTGAAAAACTGTTTTTT.

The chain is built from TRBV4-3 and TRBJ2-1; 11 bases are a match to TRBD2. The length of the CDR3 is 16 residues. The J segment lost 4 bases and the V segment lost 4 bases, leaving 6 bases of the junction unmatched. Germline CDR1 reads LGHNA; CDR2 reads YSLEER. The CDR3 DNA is TGCGCCAGCAGCCCCGGGACTAGCGGATTGTACAATGAGCAGTTCTTC. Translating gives CASSPGTSGLYNEQFF.

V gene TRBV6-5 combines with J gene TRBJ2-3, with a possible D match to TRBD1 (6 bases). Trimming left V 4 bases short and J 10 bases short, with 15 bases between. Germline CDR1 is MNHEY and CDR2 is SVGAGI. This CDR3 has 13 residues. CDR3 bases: TGTGCCAGCAGTTCCCCGAGGGGGTCGGCGCAGTATTTT. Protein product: CASSSPRGSAQYF.

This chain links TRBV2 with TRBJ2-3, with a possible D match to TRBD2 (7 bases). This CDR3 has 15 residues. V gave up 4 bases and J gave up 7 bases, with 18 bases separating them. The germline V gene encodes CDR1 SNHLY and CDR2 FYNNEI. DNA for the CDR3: TGTGCCAGCAGTGGAGGTGGGGGGGGCTTCAATACGCAGTATTTT. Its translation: CASSGGGGGFNTQYF.

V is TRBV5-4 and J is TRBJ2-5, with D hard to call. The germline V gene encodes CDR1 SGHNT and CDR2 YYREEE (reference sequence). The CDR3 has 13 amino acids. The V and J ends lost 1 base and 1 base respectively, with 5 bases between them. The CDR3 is CASSLRAQETQYF. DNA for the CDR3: TGTGCCAGCAGCTTGCGAGCCCAAGAGACCCAGTACTTC.

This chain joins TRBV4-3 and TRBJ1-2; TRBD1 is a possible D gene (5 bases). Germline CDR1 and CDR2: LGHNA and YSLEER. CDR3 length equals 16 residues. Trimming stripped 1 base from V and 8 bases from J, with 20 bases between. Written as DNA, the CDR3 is TGCGCCAGCAGCCAAGCTTCCGGGACTCCAAGGACGGGCTACACCTTC. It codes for CASSQASGTPRTGYTF.